A single sample gave rise to the 25 T cell receptor beta chains below, sequenced in a study of CD4 T cells in relation to SARS-CoV-2 and coronaviruses (dated by TCRdb to about 2021). CD4+ T cells from unexposed donors were collected before the COVID-19 pandemic (2011-2018). Receptors were amplified or captured by the immunoSEQ multiplex PCR assay. TCRdb obtained this table from immuneACCESS and retained in-frame rearrangements with V and J assigned. These tables miss some clones; where compared with another copy, unresolved V genes account for less than half of the shortfall, and the remainder is unexplained. The sample table lists around 70,000 clones, over 70% of them with a count of one. Over 1.5% of the sample is in the top ten clones. Sequencing used memory CD4+ T cells from PBMCs. Read against the paper, the sample's cell subset or site label means: memory (non-naive) CD4+ T cells. The receptor source for this set is a human donor in good health.

The chain joins TRBV19 to TRBJ2-3, with D possibly TRBD2 on 6 matching bases. The V gene lost 1 base and the J gene lost 0 bases, with 11 bases spanning the gap. Looked up from germline, CDR1 is LNHDA and CDR2 is SQIVND (reference sequence). This CDR3 contains 16 residues. As DNA, the CDR3 is TGTGCCAGTAGTATAGGCGCGGGGACTAGCACAGATACGCAGTATTTT. It codes for CASSIGAGTSTDTQYF.

The chain employs TRBV7-9 and TRBJ2-1; D is uncertain. In germline, CDR1 is SEHNR, CDR2 FQNEAQ (reference sequence). Between the trimmed V and J ends, which lost 4 bases and 7 bases, there was a span of 11 bases. The CDR3 consists of 13 residues. CDR3 nucleotide sequence: TGTGCCAGCAGCTCTTCGGGTGGAAATGAGCAGTTCTTC. Its translation is CASSSSGGNEQFF.

The chain links TRBV19 to TRBJ1-6; 12 positions match TRBD1. CDR3 size: 13 residues. Germline CDR1 and CDR2: LNHDA and SQIVND (reference sequence). V lost 8 bases and J lost 9; bases outside the gene matches: 2. The CDR3 nucleotides read TGTGCCAGTGGGGACAGGGGGCGTTCACCCCTCCACTTT. This translates into CASGDRGRSPLHF.

This chain links TRBV10-3 with TRBJ2-3; D is unclear. V was trimmed by 1 base and J by 6 bases, leaving 11 bases between them. CDR3 length: 14 residues. Germline assignment: CDR1 ENHRY and CDR2 SYGVKD. DNA for the CDR3: TGTGCCATCAGTGAGTACGGGTCCGGGGATACGCAGTATTTT. This translates into CAISEYGSGDTQYF.

The chain couples TRBV29-1 to TRBJ1-1; D is uncertain. The length of the CDR3 is 9 residues. Looked up from germline, CDR1 is SQVTM and CDR2 is ANQGSEA. Trimming left V 3 bases short and J 4 bases short, with 0 bases between. CDR3 DNA: TGCAGCGTTGACACTGAAGCTTTCTTT. Amino acid sequence: CSVDTEAFF.

The chain couples TRBV16 to TRBJ1-5; the D gene is possibly TRBD1 (6 bases). Germline assignment: CDR1 KGHSY and CDR2 FQNENV. The V gene lost 1 base and the J gene lost 7 bases, with 14 bases spanning the gap. The CDR3 totals 15 residues. CDR3 coding DNA: TGTGCCAGCAGCCAATGGGCAGGGGCTGAGCAGCCCCAGCATTTT. It yields the protein CASSQWAGAEQPQHF.

In its sample, this clone was seen once. The chain employs TRBV6-5 and TRBJ1-1; possible D gene TRBD1, 5 bases. CDR3 length: 13 residues. CDR1 and CDR2 from the germline V gene are MNHEY and SVGAGI. Trimming removed 10 bases from V and 4 bases from J, with 16 bases in between. CDR3 coding DNA: TGTGCCACCAAAAGGGGACGGGTCACTGAAGCTTTCTTT. Translation: CATKRGRVTEAFF.

This clone appeared a few times. This chain uses TRBV15 with TRBJ2-2; D call uncertain. The CDR3 has 15 residues. Germline assignment: CDR1 LNHNV and CDR2 YYDKDF (reference sequence). Trimming left V 1 base short and J 3 bases short, with 9 bases between. DNA for the CDR3: TGTGCCACCAGCAGAGGAAGGGCGGACACCGGGGAGCTGTTTTTT. Protein sequence: CATSRGRADTGELFF.

This clone was found a few times. This chain joins TRBV6-1 and TRBJ1-4; no firm D call. Germline CDR1 is MNHNS and CDR2 is SASEGT. V lost 3 bases, J lost 0 bases, and 5 bases lay in between. The CDR3 has 14 amino acids. The CDR3: CASSDLATNEKLFF. Here the CDR3 DNA reads TGTGCCAGCAGTGATCTTGCAACTAATGAAAAACTGTTTTTT.

The chain combines TRBV5-5 with TRBJ2-3; weak D call: TRBD2 (5 bases). V lost 1 base to trimming and J lost 4 bases, with 10 bases between them. The CDR3 covers 14 residues. Germline assignment: CDR1 SGHKS and CDR2 YYEKEE (reference sequence). CDR3 coding DNA: TGTGCCAGCAGCTTGACACTGAGGGCAGATACGCAGTATTTT. Its translation is CASSLTLRADTQYF.

The sample holds a few counts of this clone. This chain links TRBV11-2 with TRBJ1-3, with TRBD1 matching over 8 bases. Germline assignment: CDR1 SGHAT and CDR2 FQNNGV. V shed 1 base, J shed 8 bases, and the junction held 10 bases outside the gene matches. CDR3 size: 16 residues. The CDR3 loop is CASSLVSGGYGDTIYF. The DNA of the CDR3 is TGTGCCAGCAGCTTAGTCTCAGGGGGCTACGGAGACACCATATATTTT.

The chain is built from TRBV19 and TRBJ2-3; no clear D gene. This CDR3 is built from 14 residues. Germline CDR1 LNHDA, CDR2 SQIVND (reference sequence). The V end lost 3 bases, the J end lost 0 bases, and 7 bases lay between the germline ends. The CDR3 reads CASSIRVSTDTQYF. CDR3 DNA sequence: TGTGCCAGTAGTATTAGGGTTAGCACAGATACGCAGTATTTT.

This chain connects TRBV15 to TRBJ1-2; TRBD1 matches 8 bases. V lost 3 bases, J lost 0 bases, and 3 bases stayed unmatched. The CDR3 consists of 15 residues. Germline V gene data show CDR1 as LNHNV and CDR2 as YYDKDF (reference sequence). The CDR3 region has the DNA TGTGCCACCAGCAGCTACAGGGGGGCTAACTATGGCTACACCTTC. It yields the protein CATSSYRGANYGYTF.

The CDR3 DNA reads TGTGCCAGCAGAGACAGGGGAATTAACTATGGCTACACCTTC. Translating gives CASRDRGINYGYTF. The chain links TRBV28 to TRBJ1-2, with 8 bases that match TRBD1. The germline V gene has CDR1 MDHEN and CDR2 SYDVKM. V dropped 6 bases and J dropped 1; count of bases not matched to a gene: 4. CDR3 length equals 14 residues.

V usage is TRBV5-4 and J usage is TRBJ1-4; no clear D. Germline V lookup: CDR1 SGHNT, CDR2 YYREEE (reference sequence). Trimming took off 5 bases at V and 4 bases at J, with 12 bases between the two ends. The CDR3 sequence is 14 residues long. CDR3 in amino acids: CASRRDGGNEKLFF. Written as DNA, the CDR3 is TGTGCCAGCAGGAGAGACGGTGGTAATGAAAAACTGTTTTTT.

V gene TRBV28 combines with J gene TRBJ1-1; TRBD1 matches at 11 bases. The length of the CDR3 is 15 residues. After removal of 6 bases from V and 4 bases from J, the junction contained 7 bases not matched to a gene. Germline V lookup: CDR1 MDHEN, CDR2 SYDVKM. CDR3 amino acids: CASRDAGTGGTEAFF. The CDR3 nucleotides are TGTGCCAGCAGGGACGCCGGGACAGGGGGCACTGAAGCTTTCTTT.

This clone is a singleton in its sample. This chain uses TRBV29-1 with TRBJ2-3, with 13 bases that match TRBD2. The CDR3 has 14 residues. Germline V gives CDR1 SQVTM, CDR2 ANQGSEA. Trimming took 3 bases from V and 3 from J; bases not matched to a gene: 0. CDR3 nucleotides: TGCAGCGTTGAGACTAGCGGGAGGACAGATACGCAGTATTTT. This translates into CSVETSGRTDTQYF.

This rearrangement joins TRBV28 to TRBJ1-6; TRBD1 agrees at 7 bases. V lost 7 bases and J lost 7; bases outside the gene matches: 13. Germline loops: CDR1 MDHEN, CDR2 SYDVKM. The CDR3 runs 16 residues. DNA of the CDR3: TGTGCCAGCAAAGGGGGGACGGGACAGCTAAATTCACCCCTCCACTTT. This translates into CASKGGTGQLNSPLHF.

About this clone: This sample also contains other DNA sequences that code for the same CDR3. The CDR3 spells CAWSVGGSGNTIYF. The CDR3 DNA sequence: TGTGCCTGGAGTGTTGGGGGCTCTGGAAACACCATATATTTT. The chain joins TRBV30 to TRBJ1-3, with D perhaps TRBD1 (5 bases). The V gene lost 0 bases and the J gene lost 0 bases, with 6 bases spanning the gap. The germline V gene has CDR1 GTSNPN and CDR2 SVGIG (reference sequence). CDR3 length: 14 residues. Drawing the rest from reference TRBV30 and TRBJ1-3, the complete variable domain is SQTIHQWPATLVQPVGSPLSLECTVEGTSNPNLYWYRQAAGRGLQLLFYSVGIGQISSEVPQNLSASRPQDRQFILSSKKLLLSDSGFYLCAWSVGGSGNTIYFGEGSWLTVV.

The rearrangement uses TRBV19 and TRBJ2-3, with 9 bases aligning to TRBD1. V trimming: 5 bases; J trimming: 1 base; junction bases outside the gene matches: 7. The CDR3 loop spans 16 amino acids. CDR1 is LNHDA and CDR2 is SQIVND in the germline V gene (reference sequence). For the CDR3, the DNA is TGTGCCAGTAGTTCTTACAGGGGGCCCGGCACAGATACGCAGTATTTT. This translates into CASSSYRGPGTDTQYF. Full variable domain (outside the CDR3, taken from reference TRBV19 and TRBJ2-3): DGGITQSPKYLFRKEGQNVTLSCEQNLNHDAMYWYRQDPGQGLRLIYYSQIVNDFQKGDIAEGYSVSREKKESFPLTVTSAQKNPTAFYLCASSSYRGPGTDTQYFGPGTRLTVL.

This chain uses TRBV7-9 with TRBJ1-2; D call uncertain. V was trimmed by 5 bases and J by 4 bases, leaving 11 bases between them. Per the germline V gene, CDR1 is SEHNR and CDR2 is FQNEAQ (reference sequence). This CDR3 comprises 13 residues. The CDR3 region is CASSPSGLYGYTF. Written as DNA, the CDR3 is TGTGCCAGCAGCCCGTCGGGCCTCTATGGCTACACCTTC.

The V call is TRBV28, the J call TRBJ2-1; 7 nucleotides line up with TRBD1. There are 13 residues in the CDR3. Germline CDR1 is MDHEN and CDR2 is SYDVKM. J gave up 10 bases and V 5 bases, and 8 bases lay outside the gene matches. The CDR3 coding sequence is TGTGCCAGCAGTCTACCCGGGACAGTCGAGCAGTTCTTC. Protein sequence: CASSLPGTVEQFF.

J is TRBJ2-3 and V is TRBV18; TRBD2 matches 9 bases. The CDR3 covers 16 residues. The trim removed 3 bases at V and 2 bases at J, leaving 6 bases unmatched. Germline lookup yields CDR1 KGHSH and CDR2 LQKENI. The CDR3 sequence is CASSPPGTSFTDTQYF. The DNA for the CDR3 is TGTGCCAGCTCACCTCCCGGGACTAGCTTCACAGATACGCAGTATTTT.

This chain joins TRBV27 and TRBJ1-2; no firm D call. V was shortened by 8 bases and J by 3 bases, with 13 bases between the two germline ends. The CDR3 extends over 13 amino acids. Per the germline V gene, CDR1 is MNHEY and CDR2 is SMNVEV (reference sequence). CDR3: CASRTSSYYGYTF. The CDR3 DNA follows: TGTGCCAGCCGTACCAGTAGTTACTATGGCTACACCTTC.

V and J are TRBV14 and TRBJ2-1; TRBD2 might be the D (6 bases). The CDR3 runs 14 residues. Trimming shortened V by 3 bases and J by 2 bases, and 8 bases separated the two germline ends. Germline CDR1 SGHDN, CDR2 FVKESK. CDR3 nucleotides: TGTGCCAGCAGCCAGGTAGCGGCCTACAATGAGCAGTTCTTC. This codes for CASSQVAAYNEQFF.